These 20 T cell receptor beta chains came from one sample sequenced in a study of blood T cell repertoires in COVID-19. Produced via immunoSEQ multiplex PCR; TCRdb's table is partial and in-frame only. Altogether about 140,000 clones are present, roughly 84% being singletons, with the ten largest covering 4%. Sequencing was done on a sample of peripheral blood. Receptors originate from a woman aged 55-75 years with acute or convalescent COVID-19.

As to this clone: The conserved phenylalanine or tryptophan normally closing the CDR3 is absent here, so this likely arose from a read error. The DNA is left out, because the CDR3 cannot be placed on it with certainty; the CDR3 is given as TCRdb lists it. This sequence joins TRBV18 and TRBJ2-3; the table's TRBD2 call for D was not verified on the DNA. Germline V gene lookup returns CDR1 KGHSH and CDR2 LQKENI. The CDR3 region is 13 residues in length, termini included. CDR3 residues: CASSPSRSGSLHL.

This clone was seen just once. The rearrangement links TRBV11-1 to TRBJ2-7; the D gene is possibly TRBD1 (6 bases). Germline V gene sequence: CDR1 SGHAT, CDR2 FQDESV (reference sequence). This CDR3 comprises 13 residues. Trimming took off 3 bases at V and 6 bases at J, with 12 bases between the two ends. The CDR3 reads CASSFGQGGEQYF. The CDR3 coding sequence is TGTGCCAGCAGCTTTGGTCAAGGGGGCGAGCAGTACTTC.

CDR3: CASSLLTGVRYNEQFF. The CDR3, as DNA: TGTGCCAGCAGCCTCCTGACAGGGGTACGCTACAATGAGCAGTTCTTC. This rearrangement joins TRBV14 to TRBJ2-1; 8 bases are a match to TRBD1. CDR1 is SGHDN, CDR2 FVKESK, per germline. The CDR3 covers 16 residues. Germline trimming cut 4 bases from V and 3 bases from J; bases unmatched to any gene: 8.

The V gene is TRBV5-1, the J gene TRBJ2-7, with 7 bases identical to TRBD2. J gave up 4 bases and V 0 bases, and 4 bases lay outside the gene matches. This CDR3 is built from 14 residues. CDR1 is SGHRS, CDR2 YFSETQ, per germline. CDR3 in amino acids: CASSLAAGLYEQYF. The DNA for the CDR3 is TGCGCCAGCAGCTTGGCAGCGGGACTATACGAGCAGTACTTC.

The chain is built from TRBV28 and TRBJ1-2, with 8 bases identical to TRBD1. Germline trimming cut 6 bases from V and 5 bases from J; bases unmatched to any gene: 8. Germline CDR1 is MDHEN and CDR2 is SYDVKM. CDR3 length: 14 amino acids. The chain's CDR3 is CASSRGQGLYGYTF. CDR3 in DNA: TGTGCCAGCAGCCGCGGACAGGGCCTTTATGGCTACACCTTC.

This clone was found a few times. The rearrangement uses TRBV14 and TRBJ1-1, with D possibly being TRBD1 (5 bases). V dropped 2 bases and J dropped 7 bases, with 11 bases sitting between them. CDR3 length: 13 residues. Looked up from germline, CDR1 is SGHDN and CDR2 is FVKESK. The DNA for the CDR3 is TGTGCCAGCAGCCAACAGGGAATTAGTGAAGCTTTCTTT. It codes for CASSQQGISEAFF.

J is TRBJ2-1 and V is TRBV6-2 or TRBV6-3, with a possible D match to TRBD2 (5 bases). This CDR3 comprises 14 residues. The germline gives CDR1 MNHEY, CDR2 SVGEGT. V was trimmed by 1 base and J by 2 bases, leaving 6 bases between them. In DNA form, the CDR3 reads TGTGCCAGCAGTTACTTTAGCGCCTACAATGAGCAGTTCTTC. Translating it yields CASSYFSAYNEQFF.

The J gene is TRBJ1-5, the V gene TRBV28; the match to TRBD1 covers 10 bases. The ends lost 5 bases at V and 1 base at J; junction bases unmatched: 8. The CDR3 sequence is 17 residues long. CDR1 MDHEN and CDR2 SYDVKM come from the germline V gene. The CDR3, as DNA: TGTGCCAGCAGTCTCCTGGGGGACAGGGGAAGCAATCAGCCCCAGCATTTT. As protein: CASSLLGDRGSNQPQHF.

The gene calls are TRBV19 and TRBJ2-3; 8 positions agree with TRBD2. The CDR3 length is 15 residues. J lost 0 bases, V lost 5 bases, and 4 bases had no gene match. Per the germline V gene, CDR1 is LNHDA and CDR2 is SQIVND (reference sequence). The CDR3 nucleotides read TGTGCCAGTAGTGCGACTAGCGTTAGCACAGATACGCAGTATTTT. This encodes CASSATSVSTDTQYF.

This rearrangement joins TRBV7-2 to TRBJ1-2; 7 nucleotides line up with TRBD1. Germline CDR1 reads SGHTA; CDR2 reads FQGNSA. CDR3 length: 13 residues. After removal of 8 bases from V and 4 bases from J, the junction contained 7 bases not matched to a gene. DNA for the CDR3: TGTGCCAGCGGATACAGGGGCATCTATGGCTACACCTTC. This gives the protein CASGYRGIYGYTF.

Of note for this clone: Other DNA sequences within the sample encode an identical CDR3. CDR3 bases: TGCAGCGTTCGAGGGAGCTATGGCTACACCTTC. It is translated as CSVRGSYGYTF. V gene TRBV29-1 combines with J gene TRBJ1-2; no firm D call. In germline, CDR1 is SQVTM, CDR2 ANQGSEA. With 5 bases removed from V and 4 bases from J, the gap between germline ends came to 8 bases. The CDR3 has 11 amino acids.

V is TRBV7-8 and J is TRBJ1-1; 9 nucleotides agree with TRBD1. This CDR3 spans 16 amino acids. In germline, CDR1 is SGHVS, CDR2 FQNEAQ. V shed 1 base, J shed 5 bases, and the junction held 8 bases outside the gene matches. CDR3 DNA sequence: TGTGCCAGCAGCTTAGAACAGGGGGCTGTGGGGACTGAAGCTTTCTTT. Translating it yields CASSLEQGAVGTEAFF.

The CDR3 reads CASSQGRQDEAFF. CDR3 DNA sequence: TGTGCCAGCAGCCAAGGCAGGCAGGATGAAGCTTTCTTT. The V and J genes are TRBV3-1 (or the pseudogene TRBV3-2) and TRBJ1-1; D is ambiguous. Deletions cut 1 base from V and 7 bases from J, with 10 bases between. Germline loops: CDR1 LGHDT, CDR2 YNNKEL (reference sequence). This CDR3 has 13 residues.

The chain has TRBV7-9 and TRBJ2-3; D possibly corresponds to TRBD1 (6 bases). The CDR3 consists of 12 residues. Germline assignment: CDR1 SEHNR and CDR2 FQNEAQ (reference sequence). The ends were cut back, 7 bases at V and 3 bases at J, with 8 bases in the middle. The DNA of the CDR3 is TGTGCCAGCATGGGGGCGACAGATACGCAGTATTTT. Protein product: CASMGATDTQYF.

The CDR3 sequence is CASSLINRGYGYTF. The DNA for the CDR3 is TGTGCCAGCAGTTTAATTAACAGGGGGTACGGCTACACCTTC. V and J are TRBV28 and TRBJ1-2, with 8 positions matching TRBD1. The length of the CDR3 is 14 residues. The germline gives CDR1 MDHEN, CDR2 SYDVKM. V was clipped by 2 bases and J by 8 bases; unmatched bases: 7.

This rearrangement joins TRBV4-2 to TRBJ2-2; 8 positions agree with TRBD1. The CDR3 consists of 15 residues. V lost 3 bases to trimming and J lost 4 bases; unmatched junction nucleotides: 4. The germline V gene has CDR1 LGHNA and CDR2 YNFKEQ. Here the CDR3 DNA reads TGTGCCAGCAGCCAGGACAGGGTCAGCACCGGGGAGCTGTTTTTT. Translating gives CASSQDRVSTGELFF.

This clone was recorded once. The genes are TRBV29-1 and TRBJ2-1; possible D gene TRBD1, 5 bases. The length of the CDR3 is 12 residues. Germline loops: CDR1 SQVTM, CDR2 ANQGSEA. Trimming removed 2 bases at V and 7 bases at J, with 9 bases between. Here the CDR3 DNA reads TGCAGCGTTGAACGGGCAGGGAATGAGCAGTTCTTC. Protein product: CSVERAGNEQFF.

V is TRBV5-6 and J is TRBJ2-7; 7 nucleotides align to TRBD2. V lost 7 bases and J lost 3; bases outside the gene matches: 19. The CDR3 length is 17 residues. CDR1 is SGHDT, CDR2 YYEEEE, per germline. CDR3 bases: TGTGCCAGCTTACTTACTTGGGGGGGAGAAGATATCTACGAGCAGTACTTC. As protein: CASLLTWGGEDIYEQYF.

This clone was observed a single time. The chain couples TRBV7-4 to TRBJ2-7, with D unclear. This CDR3 comprises 17 residues. The germline V gene has CDR1 SGHVT and CDR2 SQSDAQ. V lost 7 bases to trimming and J lost 0 bases, with 22 bases between them. CDR3 amino acids: CASNRSRRHSLSYEQYF. CDR3 bases: TGTGCCAGCAATCGTAGTCGCCGACACTCCCTCTCCTACGAGCAGTACTTC. Based on the CDR3 plus reference TRBV7-4 and TRBJ2-7, the full variable domain is GAGVSQSPRYKVAKRGRDVALRCDSISGHVTLYWYRQTLGQGSEVLTYSQSDAQRDKSGRPSGRFSAERPERSVSTLKIQRTEQGDSAVYLCASNRSRRHSLSYEQYFGPGTRLTVT.

This chain links TRBV28 with TRBJ2-7; 12 bases agree with TRBD1. Looked up from germline, CDR1 is MDHEN and CDR2 is SYDVKM. After removal of 4 bases from V and 6 bases from J, the junction contained 7 bases not matched to a gene. CDR3 size: 15 residues. The CDR3 loop is CASSSIGTGGTEQYF. CDR3 DNA: TGTGCCAGCAGTTCGATCGGGACAGGGGGCACCGAGCAGTACTTC.